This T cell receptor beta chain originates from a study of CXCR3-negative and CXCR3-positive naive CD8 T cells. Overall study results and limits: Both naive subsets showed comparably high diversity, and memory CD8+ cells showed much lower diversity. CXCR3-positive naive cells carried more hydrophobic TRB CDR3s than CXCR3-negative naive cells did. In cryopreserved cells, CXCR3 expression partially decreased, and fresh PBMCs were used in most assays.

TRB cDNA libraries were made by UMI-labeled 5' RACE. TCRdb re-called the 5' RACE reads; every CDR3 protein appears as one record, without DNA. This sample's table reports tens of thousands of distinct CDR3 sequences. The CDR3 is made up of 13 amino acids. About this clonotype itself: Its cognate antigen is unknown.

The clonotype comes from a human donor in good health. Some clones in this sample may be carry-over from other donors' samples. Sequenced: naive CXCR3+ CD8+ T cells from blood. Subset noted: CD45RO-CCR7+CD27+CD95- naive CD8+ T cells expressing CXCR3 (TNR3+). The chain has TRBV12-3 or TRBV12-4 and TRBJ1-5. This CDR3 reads CASSLADLWPQHF.